This TCR beta chain comes out of a study of T cells in tumors after PD-1 blockade (dated by TCRdb to about 2019). Some background on the complete study: Exclusion criteria were prior checkpoint blockade, use of systemic immunosuppressants, or recent radiotherapy or other anti-cancer therapy within 4 weeks. To compare clonotypes in blood and tumor, bulk TCR sequencing was done on 10 peripheral blood samples taken from 5 or 6 patients. The study performed paired single-cell RNA and TCR sequencing on site-matched tumors from BCC or SCC patients before and after anti-PD-1 therapy. On average, peripheral blood samples yielded some 40,000 unique clonotypes and 90,000 to 140,000 TCR templates (range roughly 24,000-280,000). RECIST version 1.1 was used to evaluate clinical response. Patients were treated with either pembrolizumab 200 mg every 3 weeks or cemiplimab 350 mg every 2 weeks. Some patients also continued taking vismodegib 150 mg daily during anti-PD-1 treatment. What the study reported, not specific to this receptor: About 37% of tumor TCR clonotypes were detected in blood, and some novel exhausted tumor clones were observed in pre-treatment blood, which was taken as suggesting peripheral recruitment. The source of novel T cell clones was not identified, and lymphoid organs or rare unexpanded clones within the tumor or the tumor periphery could be included among the possible sources.

Notes on this clone: The clone's antigen remains unknown. Base quality data are lacking; no much larger clone is found one base away.

According to the germline V gene, CDR1 reads SGHTA and CDR2 reads FQGNSA. The germline ends are 22 bases apart after V is trimmed by 5 bases and J by 6 bases. The CDR3 goes from the cysteine to the phenylalanine over 17 residues. Only the CDR3 portion is preserved as DNA: 51 bases, with reading frame beginning at the first base. The immunoSEQ platform was used for deep TCRbeta sequencing. Per the authors' processing: Only productive rearrangements were exported from the immunoSEQ Analyzer for further analysis. T cell phenotypes were assigned to bulk TCRbeta clonotypes by matching to single-cell RNA+TCR-seq clones sharing the same TCRbeta sequence. Using bulk TCR sequencing data, clone enrichment in tumor was calculated by dividing a clone's tumor frequency by the same clone's PBMC frequency. GLIPH was used to group TCRs into specificity groups, clusters of distinct TCRs likely recognizing common antigens via shared CDR3 motifs. Imported from immuneACCESS, the table was reduced by TCRdb to in-frame sequences with V and J called. These copies leave out some clones; in studies compared against another copy, an unresolved V gene accounts for under half, and the cause of the remainder is not known. V, J and clone size derive from that table, while D and trimming were established from the DNA sequence. Across this sample there are roughly 59,000 clones, with about 80% seen only once. The biggest ten clones account for 13% of the sample.

In the paper's terms, the time point label means: before anti-PD-1 therapy. Genomic DNA extracted from tumor biopsies or peripheral blood was used for bulk TCRbeta sequencing, with input ranging from about 600 ng to 6,500 ng. Every patient had histologically proven advanced or metastatic basal or squamous cell carcinoma and was a poor candidate for surgical resection. The basal cell carcinoma cohort was made up of more than 10 patients, and bulk tumor TCR sequencing was performed for seven or eight of these patients. The chain is encoded by TRBV7-2 joined to TRBJ2-2; the D gene remains uncertain. This receptor was identified in a human donor with basal cell carcinoma. The specimen was PBMCs, collected before anti-PD-1 treatment. The CDR3: CASSTTSFGPQAGELFF. The nucleotide sequence reads TGTGCCAGCAGCACCACCTCCTTCGGACCCCAGGCCGGGGAGCTGTTTTTT.